This T cell receptor (beta chain) was captured by sequencing in a study of T-cell memory formation after mild COVID-19. V dropped 6 bases and J dropped 0 bases, with 14 bases sitting between them. The CDR3 has 15 amino acids. Germline CDR1 MNHEY, CDR2 SVGAGI. This clonotype has ten or more counts. Its antigen is as yet unknown. Regarding the study as a whole: Cross-reactive memory apparently joined, as some responding clones appeared in pre-infection memory. CD4+ contracting clones were found mainly in CM and EM, and CD8+ ones in EMRA.

Constant-segment primers and 5'RACE yielded cDNA libraries for TCR alpha and TCR beta, each carrying sample barcodes and UMIs. TCRdb used MiXCR to reprocess the 5' RACE reads, holding one entry per CDR3 protein. The sample has over 12,000 distinct CDR3 sequences; roughly 19% are singletons. Sequencing was done on a sample of PBMCs or a T cell subset sorted from them (not recorded which). The TCR originated in an adult woman who had mild COVID-19 (a few samples of this study predate the infection). Cell type and time point are not known. This sequence joins TRBV6-5 and TRBJ1-1; unclear D gene. For the CDR3, the DNA is TGTGCCAGCAGCCCGGGTTGGACCATGAACACTGAAGCTTTCTTT. Residues: CASSPGWTMNTEAFF.